One sample yielded the 13 T cell receptor beta chains listed below, sequenced in a study of T cells in Graves' hyperthyroidism and ophthalmopathy. Researchers took RNA transcripts and amplified the TCR beta CDR3 regions from them. First-round RT-PCR targeting the TCR CDR3 was performed with the HTBI primer set. A single record per CDR3 protein comes from TCRdb applying MiXCR to the multiplex PCR reads. There are approximately 620,000 distinct CDR3 sequences in the sample; roughly a sixth occur only once, and more than 3% lies in the top ten. The specimen sequenced was blood. The receptors here all came from a middle-aged woman with Graves' ophthalmopathy.

This chain joins TRBV27 and TRBJ2-7; 11 positions agree with TRBD2. This CDR3 has 14 residues. J lost 8 bases, V lost 4 bases, and 7 bases had no gene match. The germline V gene encodes CDR1 MNHEY and CDR2 SMNVEV (reference sequence). DNA for the CDR3: TGTGCCAGCAGTTCCGGGACTAGCGGCTATAAGCAGTACTTC. This codes for CASSSGTSGYKQYF.

This clonotype was detected only a few times. The chain has TRBV6-7 and TRBJ2-5; 9 bases align to TRBD1. TRBV6-7 counts as an open reading frame of uncertain function. The CDR3 consists of 15 residues. After removal of 1 base from V and 3 bases from J, the junction contained 3 bases not matched to a gene. Written as DNA, the CDR3 is TGTGCCAGCAGTTACTTACGGACAGGGGAAGAGACCCAGTACTTC. The encoded protein is CASSYLRTGEETQYF.

This clonotype was picked up many times. The gene calls are TRBV6-2 or TRBV6-3 and TRBJ1-2; D uncertain. Trimming removed 2 bases from V and 2 bases from J, with 15 bases in between. Germline V lookup: CDR1 MNHEY, CDR2 SVGEGT. This CDR3 contains 16 residues. The CDR3 coding sequence is TGTGCCAGCAGTTACACGTTAACCAGCGGGAACTATGGCTACACCTTC. This encodes CASSYTLTSGNYGYTF.

The table lists this clonotype with a few counts. The CDR3, as DNA: TGTGCCAGCAGAGGAGACAGGAGCCCAAATGAAGCTTTCTTT. It specifies CASRGDRSPNEAFF. The chain combines TRBV27 with TRBJ1-1; possibly TRBD1 for D (6 bases). Per germline, CDR1 MNHEY and CDR2 SMNVEV (reference sequence). Trimming took 6 bases from V and 7 from J, leaving 18 bases between them. This CDR3 contains 14 residues.

This clonotype came up many times. The chain links TRBV2 to TRBJ2-7; D ambiguous. From germline, CDR1 is SNHLY and CDR2 FYNNEI. The CDR3 has 11 residues. Trimming stripped 6 bases from V and 3 bases from J, with 6 bases between. CDR3 DNA sequence: TGTGCCAGCAGAAACCTCTACGAGCAGTACTTC. Translating it yields CASRNLYEQYF.

The table lists this clonotype with many counts. The gene calls are TRBV10-3 and TRBJ2-3, with TRBD2 matching 9 bases. CDR1 and CDR2 (germline): ENHRY, SYGVKD. V lost 5 bases, J lost 2 bases, and 5 bases stayed unmatched. This CDR3 spans 15 amino acids. This chain's CDR3 is CAISRASGITDTQYF. In DNA form, the CDR3 reads TGTGCCATCAGTAGGGCTAGCGGGATCACAGATACGCAGTATTTT.

This clonotype occurred many times. The chain couples TRBV5-1 to TRBJ1-3; D might be TRBD1 (5 bases). Between the trimmed V and J ends, which lost 4 bases and 0 bases, there was a span of 11 bases. The CDR3 is 15 residues long. Germline values: CDR1 SGHRS, CDR2 YFSETQ. In DNA form, the CDR3 reads TGCGCCAGCAGCCGCGGACAACCCTCTGGAAACACCATATATTTT. This encodes CASSRGQPSGNTIYF.

The V call is TRBV4-1, the J call TRBJ1-1; D is ambiguous. The CDR3 is 13 residues long. The germline V gene encodes CDR1 MGHRA and CDR2 YSYEKL. V was clipped by 4 bases and J by 6 bases, with 12 bases between them. The CDR3 loop is CASSPRDRAEAFF. Here the CDR3 DNA reads TGCGCCAGCAGCCCCCGGGATAGGGCTGAAGCTTTCTTT.

In its sample, this clonotype was seen a few times. The J gene is TRBJ1-1, the V gene TRBV27; a possible D gene is TRBD1 (5 bases). Germline assignment: CDR1 MNHEY and CDR2 SMNVEV (reference sequence). V was shortened by 6 bases and J by 1 base, with 15 bases between the two germline ends. The CDR3 length is 15 residues. CDR3 nucleotide sequence: TGTGCCAGCAGGTTGGGGGGGAATTGGAACACTGAAGCTTTCTTT. It is translated as CASRLGGNWNTEAFF.

For this clonotype: This may arise from a read error, as a much more abundant clone is one base away. The CDR3 region is CASSPSGQGIPVSNQPQHF. For the CDR3, the DNA is TGTGCCAGCAGTCCATCGGGACAGGGAATTCCGGTTAGCAATCAGCCCCAGCATTTT. The genes are TRBV6-1 and TRBJ1-5; 9 bases are a match to TRBD1. This CDR3 is 19 amino acids long. J was trimmed by 0 bases and V by 5 bases; bases with no gene match: 14. Germline CDR1 and CDR2: MNHNS and SASEGT.

This clonotype was seen many times. The CDR3 DNA follows: TGTGCCAGCAGTCCCTCTTCGAGGGACTACGAGCAGTACTTC. It is translated as CASSPSSRDYEQYF. The chain joins TRBV3-1 to TRBJ2-7, with D possibly TRBD2 on 5 matching bases. With 6 bases removed from V and 3 bases from J, the gap between germline ends came to 15 bases. CDR1 and CDR2 (germline): LGHDT, YNNKEL (reference sequence). The CDR3 totals 14 residues.

This clonotype came up a few times. V and J are TRBV5-5 and TRBJ1-2; a weak D match, TRBD1 (5 bases). The ends were cut back, 4 bases at V and 5 bases at J, with 18 bases in the middle. This CDR3 region has 15 residues. Germline assignment: CDR1 SGHKS and CDR2 YYEKEE (reference sequence). CDR3 sequence (DNA): TGTGCCAGCAGCCGACCAGGGCAGAATCTTTATGGCTACACCTTC. It encodes CASSRPGQNLYGYTF.

This clonotype was picked up many times. The genes are TRBV11-1 and TRBJ1-2; unclear D gene. Trimming removed 4 bases from V and 7 bases from J, with 19 bases in between. This CDR3 is built from 15 residues. Per germline, CDR1 SGHAT and CDR2 FQDESV (reference sequence). Here the CDR3 reads CASSSRIGEEGGYTF. For the CDR3, the DNA is TGTGCCAGCAGCTCCCGGATCGGGGAGGAAGGTGGCTACACCTTC.